These 31 T cell receptor beta chains were sequenced from one sample in a study of T cell responses to AZD1222 COVID-19 vaccine. Assay used: immunoSEQ multiplex PCR; TCRdb lists only in-frame clones, some missing. Among roughly 200,000 clones, 85% to 95% were seen once, and the ten largest hold under 1.1%. The material was peripheral blood, obtained 28 days after the second dose of the MenACWY control vaccine. Source of these receptors: an adult who received the MenACWY meningococcal vaccine as a control.

The rearrangement joins TRBV6-5 to TRBJ1-1, with a weak D call TRBD1 (6 bases). V lost 2 bases to trimming and J lost 1 base, with 14 bases between them. Germline loops: CDR1 MNHEY, CDR2 SVGAGI. The length of the CDR3 is 16 residues. CDR3 amino acids: CASSYPTRGPNTEAFF. The CDR3 coding sequence is TGTGCCAGCAGTTACCCTACCCGGGGGCCGAACACTGAAGCTTTCTTT.

This chain joins TRBV5-5 and TRBJ1-2; D call uncertain. Trimming shortened V by 2 bases and J by 8 bases, and 10 bases separated the two germline ends. Germline CDR1 SGHKS, CDR2 YYEKEE (reference sequence). This CDR3 comprises 12 residues. CDR3 sequence: CASSFQGPGYTF. CDR3 sequence (DNA): TGTGCCAGCAGCTTTCAAGGCCCCGGCTACACCTTC.

This sequence joins TRBV7-2 and TRBJ2-7; D gene ambiguous. V lost 0 bases, J lost 0 bases, and 6 bases lay in between. Germline V lookup: CDR1 SGHTA, CDR2 FQGNSA. The CDR3 spans 14 residues. The CDR3 nucleotides read TGTGCCAGCAGCTTAGCGATGGTCTCCTACGAGCAGTACTTC. Translated, it gives CASSLAMVSYEQYF.

The chain joins TRBV7-9 to TRBJ2-3; a weak D match, TRBD2 (5 bases). Germline V lookup: CDR1 SEHNR, CDR2 FQNEAQ (reference sequence). Between the trimmed V and J ends, which lost 6 bases and 6 bases, there was a span of 7 bases. This CDR3 region has 11 residues. The CDR3 loop is CASRTGDTQYF. The CDR3 coding sequence is TGTGCCAGCAGGACGGGGGATACGCAGTATTTT.

This clone was detected only once. This chain connects TRBV6-1 to TRBJ2-5; tentatively, D is TRBD2 (7 bases). The CDR3 runs to 14 residues. The germline CDR1 and CDR2 sequences are MNHNS and SASEGT. V was pared by 2 bases and J by 4 bases, with 11 bases between. The CDR3 reads CASSETGGRETQYF. CDR3 nucleotides: TGTGCCAGCAGTGAAACGGGGGGCCGAGAGACCCAGTACTTC.

The rearrangement uses TRBV2 and TRBJ2-7; 8 bases are a match to TRBD2. Germline V gene lookup returns CDR1 SNHLY and CDR2 FYNNEI. The CDR3 is made up of 15 amino acids. V was clipped by 2 bases and J by 3 bases; unmatched bases: 6. CDR3 nucleotide sequence: TGTGCCAGCAGTGAATTCGGGGGGGGACACTACGAGCAGTACTTC. It codes for CASSEFGGGHYEQYF. Looking up the rest from reference TRBV2 and TRBJ2-7 gives the full variable domain: EPEVTQTPSHQVTQMGQEVILRCVPISNHLYFYWYRQILGQKVEFLVSFYNNEISEKSEIFDDQFSVERPDGSNFTLKIRSTKLEDSAMYFCASSEFGGGHYEQYFGPGTRLTVT.

The chain employs TRBV5-1 and TRBJ2-7; the match to TRBD1 covers 7 bases. The V gene end was trimmed by 5 bases and the J gene end by 3 bases; junction bases not matched to a gene: 8. The CDR3 totals 14 residues. CDR1 SGHRS and CDR2 YFSETQ come from the germline V gene. The CDR3 DNA reads TGCGCCAGCAGTCTACAGGGGACCCTCTACGAGCAGTACTTC. Translating it yields CASSLQGTLYEQYF.

The genes are TRBV28 and TRBJ1-1; D not resolved. Germline loops: CDR1 MDHEN, CDR2 SYDVKM. The CDR3 loop spans 15 amino acids. With 4 bases removed from V and 5 bases from J, the gap between germline ends came to 17 bases. CDR3 bases: TGTGCCAGCAGTTCGGCAGCCCTAGGAGTTACTGAAGCTTTCTTT. Its translation: CASSSAALGVTEAFF.

The table lists this clone with a count of one. The chain uses TRBV2 and TRBJ1-1; D remains ambiguous. CDR3 length equals 14 residues. Germline V gene sequence: CDR1 SNHLY, CDR2 FYNNEI. The V and J ends lost 0 bases and 2 bases respectively, with 7 bases between them. CDR3 nucleotides: TGTGCCAGCAGTGAAGCGGCGGTTAACACTGAAGCTTTCTTT. Protein product: CASSEAAVNTEAFF.

The chain couples TRBV4-3 to TRBJ2-1; TRBD2 matches 10 bases. V was clipped by 0 bases and J by 9 bases; unmatched bases: 11. The CDR3 length is 17 residues. The V gene's germline CDR1 is LGHNA and CDR2 YSLEER. Written as DNA, the CDR3 is TGCGCCAGCAGCCAAGATCGGCTAGCGGGGGCCCCGGGTGAGCAGTTCTTC. Amino acids: CASSQDRLAGAPGEQFF.

The chain couples TRBV11-3 to TRBJ2-3; TRBD1 agrees at 8 bases. Per the germline V gene, CDR1 is SGHNT and CDR2 is YENEEA. The CDR3 loop spans 15 amino acids. V was pared by 2 bases and J by 0 bases, with 1 base of the junction left unmatched. CDR3: CASSLQGASTDTQYF. For the CDR3, the DNA is TGTGCCAGCAGCTTACAGGGGGCTAGCACAGATACGCAGTATTTT.

J is TRBJ1-2 and V is TRBV5-6, with 10 bases aligning to TRBD1. The germline gives CDR1 SGHDT, CDR2 YYEEEE. V shed 0 bases and J 3 bases; nucleotides not matched to a gene: 5. This CDR3 spans 16 amino acids. The CDR3 here is CASSLAGQGEYYGYTF. In DNA form, the CDR3 reads TGTGCCAGCAGCTTGGCCGGACAGGGGGAATACTATGGCTACACCTTC.

The chain has TRBV18 and TRBJ2-1, with 9 positions matching TRBD2. V shed 4 bases, J shed 4 bases, and the junction held 8 bases outside the gene matches. This CDR3 has 16 amino acids. Germline V gene sequence: CDR1 KGHSH, CDR2 LQKENI. This chain's CDR3 is CASSLERSGGYNEQFF. CDR3 in DNA: TGTGCCAGCTCACTGGAAAGGAGCGGGGGGTACAATGAGCAGTTCTTC.

This clone was seen just once. This chain joins TRBV3-1 (or the pseudogene TRBV3-2) and TRBJ1-5; D is unresolved. In germline, CDR1 is LGHDT, CDR2 YNNKEL (reference sequence). CDR3 length: 13 amino acids. V lost 4 bases to trimming and J lost 1 base, with 5 bases between them. CDR3 sequence (DNA): TGTGCCAGCAGCCTTCTCAGCAATCAGCCCCAGCATTTT. Translated, it gives CASSLLSNQPQHF.

The V call is TRBV15, the J call TRBJ1-5; D ambiguous. The V gene's germline CDR1 is LNHNV and CDR2 YYDKDF (reference sequence). Deletions cut 0 bases from V and 0 bases from J, with 12 bases between. The CDR3 totals 17 residues. CDR3 residues: CATSRDLMQTSNQPQHF. The CDR3 coding sequence is TGTGCCACCAGCAGAGATCTAATGCAGACTAGCAATCAGCCCCAGCATTTT.

CDR3 coding DNA: TGTGCCAGCAGCGTCCGGACAGGGGCTAACTATGGCTACACCTTC. This encodes CASSVRTGANYGYTF. The chain has TRBV21-1 and TRBJ1-2; no DNA check was done on the table's D call, TRBD1. TRBV21-1 is a known pseudogene. This CDR3 comprises 15 residues.

This chain uses TRBV6-2 or TRBV6-3 with TRBJ1-2, with 8 positions matching TRBD1. The length of the CDR3 is 15 residues. V trimming: 1 base; J trimming: 4 bases; junction bases outside the gene matches: 5. Germline V gives CDR1 MNHEY, CDR2 SVGEGT. CDR3 DNA sequence: TGTGCCAGCAGTTACTTCGGACAGGGTTCCTATGGCTACACCTTC. Translated, it gives CASSYFGQGSYGYTF.

This rearrangement joins TRBV7-9 to TRBJ1-6; no clear D. The V end was cut by 4 bases, the J end by 4 bases, with 2 bases between. The CDR3 has 12 residues. CDR1 and CDR2 (germline): SEHNR, FQNEAQ (reference sequence). CDR3 protein: CASSYYNSPLHF. In DNA, the CDR3 is TGTGCCAGCAGCTATTATAATTCACCCCTCCACTTT.

The chain combines TRBV19 with TRBJ1-2; D gene uncertain. Trimming left V 9 bases short and J 5 bases short, with 16 bases between. CDR3 size: 13 residues. From germline, CDR1 is LNHDA and CDR2 SQIVND (reference sequence). The CDR3 spells CASQLDGTYGYTF. CDR3 nucleotides: TGTGCCAGCCAACTGGACGGAACTTATGGCTACACCTTC.

This chain uses TRBV9 with TRBJ1-5, with D possibly matching TRBD1 (5 bases). Trimming left V 0 bases short and J 7 bases short, with 14 bases between. CDR1 SGDLS and CDR2 YYNGEE come from the germline V gene. CDR3 length equals 15 residues. The CDR3 DNA follows: TGTGCCAGCAGCGTAGGGTGGGGGATGGGGCAGCCCCAGCATTTT. It codes for CASSVGWGMGQPQHF.

V is TRBV7-8 and J is TRBJ1-6, with D perhaps matching TRBD1 (5 bases). In germline, CDR1 is SGHVS, CDR2 FQNEAQ. V gave up 5 bases and J gave up 10 bases, with 12 bases separating them. The CDR3 has 13 residues. The CDR3 DNA follows: TGTGCCAGCAGCCCGAGAGGGGAATCACCCCTCCACTTT. It specifies CASSPRGESPLHF.

The DNA of the CDR3 is TGTGCCAGCATTTCGGACAGGGTTAACTATGGCTACACCTTC. Amino acids: CASISDRVNYGYTF. The rearrangement links TRBV2 to TRBJ1-2; 8 bases line up with TRBD1. Germline V gives CDR1 SNHLY, CDR2 FYNNEI. The CDR3 length is 14 residues. V lost 7 bases and J lost 1; bases outside the gene matches: 5.

The rearrangement joins TRBV25-1 to TRBJ2-2, with D hard to call. V dropped 1 base and J dropped 1 base, with 10 bases sitting between them. Germline V CDR1 and CDR2: MGHDK, SYGVNS. This CDR3 region has 16 residues. The CDR3, as DNA: TGTGCCAGCAGTGAATTCAGGAGAGGGAACACCGGGGAGCTGTTTTTT. It specifies CASSEFRRGNTGELFF. The whole variable domain, filled in from reference TRBV25-1 and TRBJ2-2, reads EADIYQTPRYLVIGTGKKITLECSQTMGHDKMYWYQQDPGMELHLIHYSYGVNSTEKGDLSSESTVSRIRTEHFPLTLESARPSHTSQYLCASSEFRRGNTGELFFGEGSRLTVL.

This chain joins TRBV5-1 and TRBJ2-1; possibly TRBD2 for D (6 bases). Germline-derived CDR1 and CDR2 are SGHRS and YFSETQ. This CDR3 spans 15 amino acids. Trimming removed 0 bases from V and 2 bases from J, with 9 bases in between. CDR3 amino acids: CASSLAGVAYNEQFF. The CDR3 DNA is TGCGCCAGCAGCTTGGCGGGAGTGGCCTACAATGAGCAGTTCTTC.

V is TRBV20-1 and J is TRBJ2-3; TRBD1 matches 8 bases. Germline V gene lookup returns CDR1 DFQATT and CDR2 SNEGSKA (reference sequence). V shed 3 bases and J 4 bases; nucleotides not matched to a gene: 9. CDR3 length: 15 amino acids. CDR3 protein: CSASTSDRVSDTQYF. The CDR3 region has the DNA TGCAGTGCTAGTACCTCGGACAGGGTGTCAGATACGCAGTATTTT.

The chain employs TRBV28 and TRBJ1-3; 10 nucleotides align to TRBD1. Germline assignment: CDR1 MDHEN and CDR2 SYDVKM. Trimming cost V 9 bases and J 2 bases; bases outside gene matches: 10. The CDR3 sequence is 16 residues long. The CDR3 region has the DNA TGTGCCAGTCAATCCGGGACAGGGGCCCCTGGAAACACCATATATTTT. Translated: CASQSGTGAPGNTIYF.

This chain uses TRBV11-2 with TRBJ1-1; the D is unclear. The CDR3 is made up of 15 amino acids. Germline V gene data show CDR1 as SGHAT and CDR2 as FQNNGV. Between the trimmed V and J ends, which lost 7 bases and 0 bases, there was a span of 15 bases. The CDR3 sequence: CASNNKNGVNTEAFF. The CDR3 bases are TGTGCCAGCAACAATAAAAATGGGGTGAACACTGAAGCTTTCTTT.

This chain uses TRBV5-4 with TRBJ2-5; unclear D gene. Trimming removed 0 bases from V and 4 bases from J, with 10 bases in between. Per germline, CDR1 SGHNT and CDR2 YYREEE (reference sequence). The CDR3 is 14 amino acids. The CDR3 DNA follows: TGTGCCAGCAGCTTGGGATCCAACCCAGAGACCCAGTACTTC. This sequence encodes CASSLGSNPETQYF. Drawing the rest from reference TRBV5-4 and TRBJ2-5, the complete variable domain is ETGVTQSPTHLIKTRGQQVTLRCSSQSGHNTVSWYQQALGQGPQFIFQYYREEENGRGNFPPRFSGLQFPNYSSELNVNALELDDSALYLCASSLGSNPETQYFGPGTRLLVL.

V and J are TRBV11-2 and TRBJ2-1; no reliable D call. Trimming removed 6 bases from V and 5 bases from J, with 5 bases in between. CDR3 length equals 11 residues. CDR1 and CDR2 from the germline V gene are SGHAT and FQNNGV. CDR3 loop: CASSSDNEQFF. The CDR3 DNA reads as TGTGCCAGCAGTTCAGACAATGAGCAGTTCTTC.

The CDR3: CASSEALGGPETQYF. In DNA, the CDR3 is TGTGCCAGCAGTGAAGCGCTTGGGGGGCCGGAGACCCAGTACTTC. The chain carries TRBV6-1 and TRBJ2-5; possibly TRBD1 or TRBD2 for D (6 bases each). The CDR3 extends over 15 amino acids. The ends were cut back, 0 bases at V and 5 bases at J, with 13 bases in the middle. Germline V gives CDR1 MNHNS, CDR2 SASEGT.

The J gene is TRBJ1-4, the V gene TRBV30, with a possible D match to TRBD1 (6 bases). Looked up from germline, CDR1 is GTSNPN and CDR2 is SVGIG (reference sequence). CDR3 length: 14 amino acids. Trimming took off 4 bases at V and 0 bases at J, with 9 bases between the two ends. CDR3: CAWTRDTTNEKLFF. CDR3 bases: TGTGCCTGGACCCGGGACACAACTAATGAAAAACTGTTTTTT.